This is a list of T cell receptor beta chains from one sample in a study of control samples from healthy donors and cancer patients. This table comes from immunoSEQ multiplex PCR, and its TCRdb copy is limited to in-frame clones, with some not included. In the table there are some 190,000 clones, about 91% of which are singletons. The source material was blood. The origin of the receptors is a man aged 25-45 years in good health. The CDR3 runs from the conserved cysteine through the conserved F or W. Each record gives: D gene, V gene, clone size, J gene, CDR3 DNA, CDR3 protein. D genes are given only for firm matches. The listing skips clone size in some rows; elsewhere it reads once, few, many or a size class.

d_call: .; v_call: TRBV4-1; clone_size: .; j_call: TRBJ1-6; cdr3_nt: TGCGCCAGCAGCCAGAAACCGGGGACCGTGAGCTCCTATAATTCACCCCTCCACTTT; cdr3_aa: CASSQKPGTVSSYNSPLHF
d_call: .; v_call: TRBV24-1; clone_size: .; j_call: TRBJ2-3; cdr3_nt: TGTGCCACAAGTTCCCCCGTAGGGACCAGAAGCACAGATACGCAGTATTTT; cdr3_aa: CATSSPVGTRSTDTQYF
d_call: .; v_call: TRBV7-6; clone_size: .; j_call: TRBJ2-1; cdr3_nt: TGTGCCAGCGGAAGGAGCTCCTACAATGAGCAGTTCTTC; cdr3_aa: CASGRSSYNEQFF
d_call: .; v_call: TRBV19; clone_size: .; j_call: TRBJ2-7; cdr3_nt: TGTGCCAGTAGTATCTCCGACTCCTACGAGCAGTACTTC; cdr3_aa: CASSISDSYEQYF
d_call: .; v_call: TRBV30; clone_size: .; j_call: TRBJ1-1; cdr3_nt: TGTGCCTGGAGCCCAACGGGTGTGGCGAACACTGAAGCTTTCTTT; cdr3_aa: CAWSPTGVANTEAFF
d_call: .; v_call: TRBV2; clone_size: .; j_call: TRBJ1-6; cdr3_nt: TGTGCCAGCAGTGTGAGGTCCTATAATTCACCCCTCCACTTT; cdr3_aa: CASSVRSYNSPLHF
d_call: TRBD2; v_call: TRBV10-2; clone_size: .; j_call: TRBJ2-3; cdr3_nt: TGCGCCAGCAGGACTGGCGGGGGGCCGTTCGATACGCAGTATTTT; cdr3_aa: CASRTGGGPFDTQYF
d_call: .; v_call: TRBV30; clone_size: .; j_call: TRBJ2-7; cdr3_nt: TGTGCCTGGAGTGTCAACAGCCACGAGCAGTACTTC; cdr3_aa: CAWSVNSHEQYF
d_call: TRBD1; v_call: TRBV30; clone_size: .; j_call: TRBJ1-2; cdr3_nt: TGTGCCTGGAGCTCCGGACAGGGGGCTCGATATGGCTACACCTTC; cdr3_aa: CAWSSGQGARYGYTF
d_call: TRBD1; v_call: TRBV28; clone_size: .; j_call: TRBJ2-4; cdr3_nt: TGTGCCAGCAGCGATACGACAGGGGGTTCCAAAAACATTCAGTACTTC; cdr3_aa: CASSDTTGGSKNIQYF
d_call: TRBD1; v_call: TRBV5-6; clone_size: once; j_call: TRBJ2-7; cdr3_nt: TGTGCCAGCAGCTCCGGGACAGGGGTCGAGCAGTACTTC; cdr3_aa: CASSSGTGVEQYF
d_call: .; v_call: TRBV5-5; clone_size: .; j_call: TRBJ2-3; cdr3_nt: TGTGCCAGCAGACCTTCAGACAGAGGCACAGATACGCAGTATTTT; cdr3_aa: CASRPSDRGTDTQYF
d_call: .; v_call: TRBV5-1; clone_size: once; j_call: TRBJ1-2; cdr3_nt: TGCGCCAGCAGCATTGGGACCGCCGACGTCGCCTATGGCTACACCTTC; cdr3_aa: CASSIGTADVAYGYTF
d_call: .; v_call: TRBV14; clone_size: .; j_call: TRBJ1-1; cdr3_nt: TGTGCCAGCAGCCAAGCTCTCGGGGTACGGGCTGAAGCTTTCTTT; cdr3_aa: CASSQALGVRAEAFF
d_call: TRBD1; v_call: TRBV2; clone_size: .; j_call: TRBJ1-5; cdr3_nt: TGTGCCAGCACGGACAGGGGTTATAGCAATCAGCCCCAGCATTTT; cdr3_aa: CASTDRGYSNQPQHF
d_call: TRBD1; v_call: TRBV15; clone_size: once; j_call: TRBJ1-1; cdr3_nt: TGTGCCACCAGTAATGACAGGGGGCCTGAAGCTTTCTTT; cdr3_aa: CATSNDRGPEAFF